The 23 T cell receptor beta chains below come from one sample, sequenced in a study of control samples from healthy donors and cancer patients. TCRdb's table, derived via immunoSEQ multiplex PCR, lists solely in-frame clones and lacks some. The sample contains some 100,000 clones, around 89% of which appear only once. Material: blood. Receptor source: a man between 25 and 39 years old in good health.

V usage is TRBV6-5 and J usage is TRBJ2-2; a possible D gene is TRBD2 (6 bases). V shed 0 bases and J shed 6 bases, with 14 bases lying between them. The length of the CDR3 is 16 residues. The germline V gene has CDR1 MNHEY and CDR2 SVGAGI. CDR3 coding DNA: TGTGCCAGCAGTTACTCGGCTAGCGAGGTCTCCGGGGAGCTGTTTTTT. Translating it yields CASSYSASEVSGELFF.

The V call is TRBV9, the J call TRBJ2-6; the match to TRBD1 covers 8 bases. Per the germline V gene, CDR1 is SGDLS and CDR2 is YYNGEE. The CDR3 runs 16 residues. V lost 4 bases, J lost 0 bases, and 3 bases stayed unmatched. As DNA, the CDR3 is TGTGCCAGCAGCCAGGGGGCCGGCTCTGGGGCCAACGTCCTGACTTTC. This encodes CASSQGAGSGANVLTF.

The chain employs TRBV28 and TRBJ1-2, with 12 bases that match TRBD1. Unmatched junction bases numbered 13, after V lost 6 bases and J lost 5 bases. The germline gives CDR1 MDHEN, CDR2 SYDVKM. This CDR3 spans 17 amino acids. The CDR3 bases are TGTGCCAGCAGCCCAGGGGGACAGGGGGCAGGGGATTATGGCTACACCTTC. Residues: CASSPGGQGAGDYGYTF.

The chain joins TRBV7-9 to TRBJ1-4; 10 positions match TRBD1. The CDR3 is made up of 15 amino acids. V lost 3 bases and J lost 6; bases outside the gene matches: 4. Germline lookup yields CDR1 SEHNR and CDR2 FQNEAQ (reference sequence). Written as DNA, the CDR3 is TGTGCCAGCAGCTTTTACGGGACAGGGGATGAAAAACTGTTTTTT. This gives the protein CASSFYGTGDEKLFF.

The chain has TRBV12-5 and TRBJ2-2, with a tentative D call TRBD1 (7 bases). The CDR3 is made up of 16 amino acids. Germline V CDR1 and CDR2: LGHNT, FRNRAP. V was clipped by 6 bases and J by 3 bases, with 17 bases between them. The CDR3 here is CASGNQGGSYTGELFF. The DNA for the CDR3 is TGTGCTAGTGGAAACCAGGGGGGCAGCTACACCGGGGAGCTGTTTTTT.

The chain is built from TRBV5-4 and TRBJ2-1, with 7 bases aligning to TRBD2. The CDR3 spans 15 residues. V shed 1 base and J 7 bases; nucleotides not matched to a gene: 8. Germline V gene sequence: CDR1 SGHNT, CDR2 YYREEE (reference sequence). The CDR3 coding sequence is TGTGCCAGCAGCTTGTCCCGGGAGGATCTAAATGAGCAGTTCTTC. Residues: CASSLSREDLNEQFF.

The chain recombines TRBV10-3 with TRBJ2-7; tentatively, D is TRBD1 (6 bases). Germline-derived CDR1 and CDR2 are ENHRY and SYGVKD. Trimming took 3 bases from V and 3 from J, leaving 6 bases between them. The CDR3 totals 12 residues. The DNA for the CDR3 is TGTGCCATCAGTGACAGGGGCTACGAGCAGTACGTC. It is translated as CAISDRGYEQYV.

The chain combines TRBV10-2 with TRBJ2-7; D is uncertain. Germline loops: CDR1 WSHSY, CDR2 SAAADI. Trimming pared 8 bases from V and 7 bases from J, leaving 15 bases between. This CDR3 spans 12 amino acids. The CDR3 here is CASSSSGEEQYV. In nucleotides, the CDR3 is TGCGCCAGCTCGAGCAGTGGGGAAGAGCAGTACGTC.

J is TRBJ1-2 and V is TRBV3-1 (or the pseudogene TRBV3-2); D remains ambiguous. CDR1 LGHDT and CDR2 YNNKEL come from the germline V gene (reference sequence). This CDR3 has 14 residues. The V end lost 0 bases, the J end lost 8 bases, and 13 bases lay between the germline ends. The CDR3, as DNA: TGTGCCAGCAGCCAAGATTTCGGGGTGGACGGCTACACCTTC. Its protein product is CASSQDFGVDGYTF.

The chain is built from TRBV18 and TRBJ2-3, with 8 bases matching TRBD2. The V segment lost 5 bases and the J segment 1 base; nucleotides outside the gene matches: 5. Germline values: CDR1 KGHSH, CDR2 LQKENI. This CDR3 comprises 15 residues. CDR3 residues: CASSVGGGRTDTQYF. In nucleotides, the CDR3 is TGTGCCAGCTCAGTTGGCGGGGGGCGCACAGATACGCAGTATTTT.

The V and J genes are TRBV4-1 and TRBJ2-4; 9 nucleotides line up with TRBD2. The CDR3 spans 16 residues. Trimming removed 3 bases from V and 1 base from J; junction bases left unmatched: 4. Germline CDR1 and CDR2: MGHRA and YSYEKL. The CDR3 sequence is CASSHPLAGAKNIQYF. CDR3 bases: TGCGCCAGCAGCCACCCCCTAGCGGGGGCCAAAAACATTCAGTACTTC.

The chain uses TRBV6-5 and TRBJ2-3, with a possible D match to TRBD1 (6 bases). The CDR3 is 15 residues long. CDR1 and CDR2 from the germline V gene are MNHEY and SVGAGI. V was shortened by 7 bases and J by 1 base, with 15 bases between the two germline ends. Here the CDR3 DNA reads TGTGCCAGCATACCTTCCCAGGGGCGCACAGATACGCAGTATTTT. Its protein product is CASIPSQGRTDTQYF.

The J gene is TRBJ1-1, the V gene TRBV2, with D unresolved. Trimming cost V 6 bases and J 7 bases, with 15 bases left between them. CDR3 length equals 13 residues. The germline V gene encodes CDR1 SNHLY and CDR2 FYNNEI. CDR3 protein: CASSLSISYEAFF. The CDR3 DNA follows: TGTGCCAGCAGCCTCTCGATATCGTATGAAGCTTTCTTT.

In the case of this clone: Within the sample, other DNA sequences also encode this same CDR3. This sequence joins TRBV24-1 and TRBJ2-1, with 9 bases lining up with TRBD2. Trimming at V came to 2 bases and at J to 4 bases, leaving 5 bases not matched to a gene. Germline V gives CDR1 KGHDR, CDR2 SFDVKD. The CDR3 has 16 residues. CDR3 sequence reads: CATSDSGTSFYNEQFF. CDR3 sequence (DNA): TGTGCCACCAGTGATTCCGGGACTAGCTTTTACAATGAGCAGTTCTTC.

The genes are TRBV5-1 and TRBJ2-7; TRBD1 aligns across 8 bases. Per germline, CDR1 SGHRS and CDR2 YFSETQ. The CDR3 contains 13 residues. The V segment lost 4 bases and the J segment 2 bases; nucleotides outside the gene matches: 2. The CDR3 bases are TGCGCCAGCAGCGGGACAGGAGCCTACGAGCAGTACTTC. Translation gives CASSGTGAYEQYF.

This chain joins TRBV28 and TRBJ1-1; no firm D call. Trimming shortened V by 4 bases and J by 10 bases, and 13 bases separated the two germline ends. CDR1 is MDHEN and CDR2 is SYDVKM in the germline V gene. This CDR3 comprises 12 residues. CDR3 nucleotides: TGTGCCAGCAGTTCAAGGACCCATGGAGCTTTCTTT. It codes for CASSSRTHGAFF.

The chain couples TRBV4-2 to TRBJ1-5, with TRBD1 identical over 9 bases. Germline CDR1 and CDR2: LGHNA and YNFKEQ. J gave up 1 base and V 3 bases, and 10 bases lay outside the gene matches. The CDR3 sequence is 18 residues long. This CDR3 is CASSHSPGQGGSNQPQHF. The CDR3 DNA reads TGTGCCAGCAGCCATTCTCCGGGACAGGGAGGCAGCAATCAGCCCCAGCATTTT.

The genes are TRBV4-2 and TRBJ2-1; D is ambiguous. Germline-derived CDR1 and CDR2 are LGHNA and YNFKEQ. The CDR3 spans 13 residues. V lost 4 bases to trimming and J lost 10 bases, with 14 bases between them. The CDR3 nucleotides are TGTGCCAGCAGCCCCCATCCCGATGCGGAGCAGTTCTTC. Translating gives CASSPHPDAEQFF.

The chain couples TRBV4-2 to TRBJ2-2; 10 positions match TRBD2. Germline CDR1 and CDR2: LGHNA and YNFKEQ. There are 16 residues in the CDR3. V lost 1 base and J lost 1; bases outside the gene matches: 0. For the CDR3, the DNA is TGTGCCAGCAGCCAAGGGACTAGCGGGAACACCGGGGAGCTGTTTTTT. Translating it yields CASSQGTSGNTGELFF.

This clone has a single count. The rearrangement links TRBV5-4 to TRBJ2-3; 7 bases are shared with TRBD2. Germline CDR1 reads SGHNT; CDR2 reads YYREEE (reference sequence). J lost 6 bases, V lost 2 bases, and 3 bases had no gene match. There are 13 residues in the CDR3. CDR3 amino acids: CASSFGAGDTQYF. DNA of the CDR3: TGTGCCAGCAGCTTCGGAGCGGGGGATACGCAGTATTTT. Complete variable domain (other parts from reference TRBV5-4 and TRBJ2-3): ETGVTQSPTHLIKTRGQQVTLRCSSQSGHNTVSWYQQALGQGPQFIFQYYREEENGRGNFPPRFSGLQFPNYSSELNVNALELDDSALYLCASSFGAGDTQYFGPGTRLTVL.

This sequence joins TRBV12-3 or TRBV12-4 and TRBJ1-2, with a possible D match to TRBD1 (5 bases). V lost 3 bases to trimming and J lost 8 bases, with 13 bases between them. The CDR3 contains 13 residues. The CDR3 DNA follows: TGTGCCAGCAGTTTGGGTCGGGGGAGCGGCTACACCTTC. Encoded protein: CASSLGRGSGYTF.

CDR3 protein: CASSQDTWNGYTF. The CDR3 DNA reads as TGTGCCAGCAGCCAGGACACGTGGAATGGCTACACCTTC. J is TRBJ1-2 and V is TRBV3-1 (or the pseudogene TRBV3-2); D possibly corresponds to TRBD1 (5 bases). Germline CDR1 reads LGHDT; CDR2 reads YNNKEL (reference sequence). The length of the CDR3 is 13 residues. V was pared by 3 bases and J by 6 bases, with 11 bases between.

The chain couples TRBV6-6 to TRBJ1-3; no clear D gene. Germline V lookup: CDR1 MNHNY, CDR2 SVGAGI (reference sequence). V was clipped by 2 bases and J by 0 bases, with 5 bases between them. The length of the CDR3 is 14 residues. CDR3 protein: CASSYGGSGNTIYF. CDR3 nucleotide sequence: TGTGCCAGCAGTTACGGTGGCTCTGGAAACACCATATATTTT.